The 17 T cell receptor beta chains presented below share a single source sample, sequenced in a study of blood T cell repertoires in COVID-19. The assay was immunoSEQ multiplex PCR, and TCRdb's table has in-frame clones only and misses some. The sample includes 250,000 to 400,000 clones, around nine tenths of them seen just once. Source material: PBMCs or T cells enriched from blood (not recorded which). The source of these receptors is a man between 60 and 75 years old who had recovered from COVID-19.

CDR3 sequence (DNA): TGTGCCAGCAGCAGCGACGTCTTCTCTTGGGAGCAGTACTTC. Amino acids: CASSSDVFSWEQYF. The rearrangement joins TRBV5-4 to TRBJ2-7, with D unresolved. The CDR3 spans 14 residues. The V and J ends lost 4 bases and 7 bases respectively, with 18 bases between them. The germline V gene has CDR1 SGHNT and CDR2 YYREEE (reference sequence).

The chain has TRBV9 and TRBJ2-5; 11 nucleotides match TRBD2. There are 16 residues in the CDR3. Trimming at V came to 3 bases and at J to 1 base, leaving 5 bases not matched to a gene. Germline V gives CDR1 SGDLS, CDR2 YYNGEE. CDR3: CASSARLAGGQETQYF. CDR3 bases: TGTGCCAGCAGCGCGAGGCTAGCGGGGGGCCAAGAGACCCAGTACTTC.

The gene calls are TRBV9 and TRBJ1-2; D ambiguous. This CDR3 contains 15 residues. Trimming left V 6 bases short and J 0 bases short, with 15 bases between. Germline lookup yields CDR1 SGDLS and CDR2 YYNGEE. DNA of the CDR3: TGTGCCAGCACTCCGCAGGCGCTTACTAACTATGGCTACACCTTC. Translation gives CASTPQALTNYGYTF. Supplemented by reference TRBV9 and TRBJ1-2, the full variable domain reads DSGVTQTPKHLITATGQRVTLRCSPRSGDLSVYWYQQSLDQGLQFLIQYYNGEERAKGNILERFSAQQFPDLHSELNLSSLELGDSALYFCASTPQALTNYGYTFGSGTRLTVV.

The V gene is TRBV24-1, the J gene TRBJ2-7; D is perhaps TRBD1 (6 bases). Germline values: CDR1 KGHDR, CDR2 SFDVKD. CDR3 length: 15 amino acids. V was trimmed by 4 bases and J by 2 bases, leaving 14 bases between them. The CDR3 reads CATSERGGYPYEQYF. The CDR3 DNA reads TGTGCCACCAGTGAGCGAGGGGGATACCCCTACGAGCAGTACTTC.

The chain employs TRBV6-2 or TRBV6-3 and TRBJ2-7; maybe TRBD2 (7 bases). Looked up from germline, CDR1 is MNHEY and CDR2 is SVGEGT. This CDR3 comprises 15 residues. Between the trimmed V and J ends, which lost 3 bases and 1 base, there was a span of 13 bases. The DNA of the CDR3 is TGTGCCAGCAGTTATGGGGGGGGCGCGTCCTACGAGCAGTACTTC. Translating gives CASSYGGGASYEQYF.

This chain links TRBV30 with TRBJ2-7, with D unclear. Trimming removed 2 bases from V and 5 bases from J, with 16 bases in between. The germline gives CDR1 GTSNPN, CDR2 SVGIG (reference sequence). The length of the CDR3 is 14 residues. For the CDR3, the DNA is TGTGCCTGGAGTCTTACGCTAGGATGGCACGAGCAGTACTTC. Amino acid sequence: CAWSLTLGWHEQYF.

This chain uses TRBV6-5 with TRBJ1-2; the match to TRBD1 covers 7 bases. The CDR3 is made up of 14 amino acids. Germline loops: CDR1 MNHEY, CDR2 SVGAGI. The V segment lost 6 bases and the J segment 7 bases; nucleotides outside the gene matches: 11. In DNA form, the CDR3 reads TGTGCCAGCAGAACCGACAGGGTGACTGCTGGCTACACCTTC. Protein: CASRTDRVTAGYTF.

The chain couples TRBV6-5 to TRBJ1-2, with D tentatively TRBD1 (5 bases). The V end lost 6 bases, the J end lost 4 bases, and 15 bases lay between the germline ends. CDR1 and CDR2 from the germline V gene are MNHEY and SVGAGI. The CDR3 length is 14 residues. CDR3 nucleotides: TGTGCCAGCAGGAAGCCCCGGGGGGGCTATGGCTACACCTTC. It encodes CASRKPRGGYGYTF.

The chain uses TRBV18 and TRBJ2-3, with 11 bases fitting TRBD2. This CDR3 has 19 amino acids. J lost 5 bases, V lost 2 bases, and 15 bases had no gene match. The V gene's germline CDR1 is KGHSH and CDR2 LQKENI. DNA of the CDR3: TGTGCCAGCTCACCAGGCTGGGGACTAGCGGAACTGGGAGGAGATACGCAGTATTTT. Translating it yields CASSPGWGLAELGGDTQYF.

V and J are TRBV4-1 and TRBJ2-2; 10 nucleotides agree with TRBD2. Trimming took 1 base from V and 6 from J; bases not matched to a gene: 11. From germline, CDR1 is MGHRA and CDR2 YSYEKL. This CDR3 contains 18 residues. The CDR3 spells CASSQVLAGVNGPGELFF. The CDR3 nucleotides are TGCGCCAGCAGCCAAGTTCTAGCGGGGGTGAATGGCCCCGGGGAGCTGTTTTTT.

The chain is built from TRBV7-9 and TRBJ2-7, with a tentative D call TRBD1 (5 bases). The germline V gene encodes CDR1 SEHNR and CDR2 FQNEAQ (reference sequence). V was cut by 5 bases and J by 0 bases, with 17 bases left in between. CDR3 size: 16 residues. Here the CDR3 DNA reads TGTGCCAGCAGCCAAGACCGACAGACGGGCTCCTACGAGCAGTACTTC. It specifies CASSQDRQTGSYEQYF.

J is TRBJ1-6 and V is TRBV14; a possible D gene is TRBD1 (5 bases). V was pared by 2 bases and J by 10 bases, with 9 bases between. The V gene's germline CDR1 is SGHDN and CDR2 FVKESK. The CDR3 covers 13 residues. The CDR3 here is CASSQQGPSPLHF. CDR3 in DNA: TGTGCCAGCAGCCAACAGGGTCCATCACCCCTCCACTTT.

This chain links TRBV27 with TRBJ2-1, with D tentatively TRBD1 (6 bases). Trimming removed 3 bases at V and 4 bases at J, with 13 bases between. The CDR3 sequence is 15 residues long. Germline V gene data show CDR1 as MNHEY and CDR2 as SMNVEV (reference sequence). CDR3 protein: CASSFGTRTYNEQFF. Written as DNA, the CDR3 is TGTGCCAGCAGTTTCGGGACAAGAACTTACAATGAGCAGTTCTTC.

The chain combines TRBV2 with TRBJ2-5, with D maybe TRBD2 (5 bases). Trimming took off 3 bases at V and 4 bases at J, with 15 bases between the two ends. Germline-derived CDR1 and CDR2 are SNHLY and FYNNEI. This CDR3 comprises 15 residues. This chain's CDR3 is CASSEGGWTAETQYF. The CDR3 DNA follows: TGTGCCAGCAGTGAGGGTGGTTGGACTGCAGAGACCCAGTACTTC.

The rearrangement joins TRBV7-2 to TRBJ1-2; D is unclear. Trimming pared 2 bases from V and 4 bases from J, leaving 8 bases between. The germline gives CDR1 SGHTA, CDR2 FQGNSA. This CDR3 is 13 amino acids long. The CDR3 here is CASSLSTAYGYTF. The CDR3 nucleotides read TGTGCCAGCAGCTTATCCACAGCCTATGGCTACACCTTC.

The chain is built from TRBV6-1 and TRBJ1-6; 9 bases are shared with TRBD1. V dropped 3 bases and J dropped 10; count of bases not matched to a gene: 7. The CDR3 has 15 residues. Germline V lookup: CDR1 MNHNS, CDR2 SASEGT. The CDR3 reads CASSEGTGLYSPLHF. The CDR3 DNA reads TGTGCCAGCAGTGAGGGGACAGGGTTGTACTCACCCCTCCACTTT.

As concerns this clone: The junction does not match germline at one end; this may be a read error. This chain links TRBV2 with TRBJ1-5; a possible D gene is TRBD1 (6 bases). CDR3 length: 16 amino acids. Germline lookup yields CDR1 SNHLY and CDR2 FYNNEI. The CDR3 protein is CGSRTKQGYSNQPQHF. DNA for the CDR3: TGTGGCAGCAGGACGAAACAGGGATATAGCAATCAGCCCCAGCATTTT.